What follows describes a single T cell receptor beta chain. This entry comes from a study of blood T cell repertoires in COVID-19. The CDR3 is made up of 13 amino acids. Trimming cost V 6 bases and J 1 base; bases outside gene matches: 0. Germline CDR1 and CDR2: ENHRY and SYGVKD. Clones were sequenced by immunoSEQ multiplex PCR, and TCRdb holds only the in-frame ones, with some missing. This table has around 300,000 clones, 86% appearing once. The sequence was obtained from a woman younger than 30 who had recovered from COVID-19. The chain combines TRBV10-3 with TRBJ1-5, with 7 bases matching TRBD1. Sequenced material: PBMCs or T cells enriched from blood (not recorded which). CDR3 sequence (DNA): TGTGCCATCAGACAGGGGAGCAATCAGCCCCAGCATTTT. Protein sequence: CAIRQGSNQPQHF.